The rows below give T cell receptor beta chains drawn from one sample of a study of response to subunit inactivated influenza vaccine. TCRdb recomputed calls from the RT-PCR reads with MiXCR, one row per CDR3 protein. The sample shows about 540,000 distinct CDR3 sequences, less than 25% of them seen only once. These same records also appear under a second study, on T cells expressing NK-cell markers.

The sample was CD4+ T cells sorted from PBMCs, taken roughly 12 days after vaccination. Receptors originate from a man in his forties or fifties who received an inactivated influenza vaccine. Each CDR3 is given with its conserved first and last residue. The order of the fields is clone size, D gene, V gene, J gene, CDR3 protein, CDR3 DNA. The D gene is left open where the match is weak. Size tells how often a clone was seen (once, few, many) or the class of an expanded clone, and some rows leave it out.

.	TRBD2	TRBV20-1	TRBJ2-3	CSASPSSGVTDTQYF	TGCAGTGCTAGCCCCTCTAGCGGGGTTACAGATACGCAGTATTTT
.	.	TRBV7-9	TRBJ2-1	CASSLDDSANEQFF	TGTGCCAGCAGCTTAGATGATAGTGCGAATGAGCAGTTCTTC
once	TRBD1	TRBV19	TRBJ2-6	CASSKGQGAIGANVLTF	TGTGCCAGTAGTAAGGGACAGGGGGCCATTGGGGCCAACGTCCTGACTTTC
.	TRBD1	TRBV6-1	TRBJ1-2	CASSTLRGQGNYGYTF	TGTGCCAGCAGTACGTTGAGGGGACAGGGTAACTATGGCTACACCTTC
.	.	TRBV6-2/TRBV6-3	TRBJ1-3	CASSMGTSTFF	TGTGCCAGCAGTATGGGGACTTCCACCTTTTTT
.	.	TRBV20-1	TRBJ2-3	CSAQSVTGSYNTDTQYF	TGCAGTGCTCAAAGTGTAACAGGGAGTTATAACACAGATACGCAGTATTTT
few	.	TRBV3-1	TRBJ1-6	CASSQDLGDSPLHF	TGTGCCAGCAGCCAAGACCTCGGGGATTCACCCCTCCACTTT
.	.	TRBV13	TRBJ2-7	CASSLGGSLLSYEQYF	TGTGCCAGCAGCTTAGGGGGCAGTCTCCTATCCTACGAGCAGTACTTC
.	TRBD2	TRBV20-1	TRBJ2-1	CSARVQWTSWDNEQFF	TGCAGTGCTAGAGTCCAATGGACTAGTTGGGACAATGAGCAGTTCTTC
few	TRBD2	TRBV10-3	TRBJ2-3	CAITSTSGVPDTQYF	TGTGCCATCACATCCACTAGCGGGGTACCAGATACGCAGTATTTT
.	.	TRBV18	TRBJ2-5	CASSEPTVNQETQYF	TGTGCCAGCTCAGAACCGACAGTTAACCAAGAGACCCAGTACTTC
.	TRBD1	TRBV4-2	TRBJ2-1	CASSPGQGQPYVF	TGTGCCAGCAGCCCAGGACAGGGGCAGCCCTACGTCTTC
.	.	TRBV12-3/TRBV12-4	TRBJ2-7	CASSLASGGRYEQYF	TGTGCCAGCAGTTTAGCATCAGGGGGGAGGTACGAGCAGTACTTC
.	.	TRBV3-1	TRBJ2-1	CASRKNRDTNNEQFF	TGTGCCAGCAGAAAAAACCGGGACACTAACAATGAGCAGTTCTTC
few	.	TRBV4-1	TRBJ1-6	CASSQDGQYNSPLHF	TGCGCCAGCAGCCAAGACGGACAGTATAATTCACCCCTCCACTTT
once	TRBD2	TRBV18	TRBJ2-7	CASSPPGLGDYEQYF	TGTGCCAGCTCACCACCCGGACTAGGCGACTACGAGCAGTACTTC
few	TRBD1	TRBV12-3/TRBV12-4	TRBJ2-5	CASSSGTAFQETQYF	TGTGCCAGCAGTTCGGGGACAGCTTTCCAAGAGACCCAGTACTTC
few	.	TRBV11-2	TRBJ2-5	CASSLGTRVQYF	TGTGCCAGCAGCTTAGGCACGAGGGTCCAGTACTTC
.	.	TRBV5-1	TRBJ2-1	CTSSYRDVDEQFF	TGCACCAGCAGCTACCGGGACGTCGATGAGCAGTTCTTC
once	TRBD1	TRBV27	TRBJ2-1	CASGPGTGGYNEQFF	TGTGCCAGCGGTCCTGGGACAGGGGGTTACAATGAGCAGTTCTTC
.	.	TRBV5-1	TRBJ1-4	CASSFTGAYNEKLFF	TGCGCCAGCAGCTTTACCGGGGCTTATAATGAAAAACTGTTTTTT
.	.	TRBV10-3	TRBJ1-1	CAIRSLNTEAFF	TGTGCCATCAGGAGTTTGAACACTGAAGCTTTCTTT
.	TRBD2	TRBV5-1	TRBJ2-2	CASSRTAGGATGELFF	TGCGCCAGCAGCCGGACGGCGGGAGGGGCCACCGGGGAGCTGTTTTTT
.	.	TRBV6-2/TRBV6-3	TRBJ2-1	CASSPQRYSYNEQFF	TGTGCCAGCAGTCCCCAGCGGTATTCCTACAATGAGCAGTTCTTC
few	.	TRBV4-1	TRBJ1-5	CASSQEGQSNQPQHF	TGCGCCAGCAGCCAAGAGGGGCAGAGCAATCAGCCCCAGCATTTT
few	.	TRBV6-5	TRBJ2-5	CASSYSWRDSQETQYF	TGTGCCAGCAGTTACTCGTGGCGGGACAGCCAAGAGACCCAGTACTTC
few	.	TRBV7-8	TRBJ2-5	CASSLDRVYGETQYF	TGTGCCAGCAGCTTAGACAGGGTATACGGGGAGACCCAGTACTTC
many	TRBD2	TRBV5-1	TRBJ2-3	CASSLSGARTDTQYF	TGCGCCAGCAGCCTAAGCGGGGCGCGCACAGATACGCAGTATTTT
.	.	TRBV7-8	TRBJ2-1	CASSAPGALGQFF	TGTGCCAGCAGCGCCCCCGGGGCCCTCGGGCAGTTCTTC
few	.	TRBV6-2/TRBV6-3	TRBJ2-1	CASRPSGSLLNKYNEQFF	TGTGCCAGCAGGCCGTCAGGATCTCTACTCAATAAGTACAATGAGCAGTTCTTC
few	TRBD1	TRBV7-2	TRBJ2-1	CASTLQGNEQFF	TGTGCCAGCACCCTACAGGGGAATGAGCAGTTCTTC
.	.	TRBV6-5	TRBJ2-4	CASSYSGVPGNIQYF	TGTGCCAGCAGTTACTCGGGAGTACCAGGGAACATTCAGTACTTC
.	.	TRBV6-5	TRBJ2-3	CASSFSTITGTRLDTQYF	TGTGCCAGCAGTTTCTCAACCATTACGGGTACAAGACTAGATACGCAGTATTTT
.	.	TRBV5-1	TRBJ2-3	CASSLDGGLDTQYF	TGCGCCAGCAGCTTAGACGGGGGGCTGGATACGCAGTATTTT
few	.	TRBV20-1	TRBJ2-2	CSARVPNQAGELFF	TGCAGTGCTAGAGTGCCGAACCAAGCCGGGGAGCTGTTTTTT
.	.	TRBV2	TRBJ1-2	CASSDTGTFYGYTF	TGTGCCAGCAGTGATACAGGGACATTCTATGGCTACACCTTC
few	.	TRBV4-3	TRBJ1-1	CASSQSPGFMNTEAFF	TGCGCCAGCAGCCAGTCTCCGGGATTCATGAACACTGAAGCTTTCTTT
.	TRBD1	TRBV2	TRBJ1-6	CASRGQGVSPLHF	TGTGCCAGCAGGGGACAGGGGGTATCACCCCTCCACTTT
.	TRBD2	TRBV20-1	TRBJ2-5	CSAKLALETQYF	TGCAGTGCAAAACTAGCGCTCGAGACCCAGTACTTC
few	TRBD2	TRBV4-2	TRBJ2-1	CASSQEAGGEQFF	TGTGCCAGCAGCCAAGAAGCGGGAGGGGAGCAGTTCTTC
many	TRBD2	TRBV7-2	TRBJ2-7	CASSLTSGSGRWEQYF	TGTGCCAGCAGCTTGACTAGCGGGAGTGGCCGTTGGGAGCAGTACTTC
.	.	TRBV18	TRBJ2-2	CASSPGVTGRRTGELFF	TGTGCCAGCTCACCGGGGGTGACGGGTCGACGGACCGGGGAGCTGTTTTTT
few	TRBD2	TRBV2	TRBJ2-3	CASQSGRNTDTQYF	TGTGCCAGCCAAAGCGGGAGAAACACAGATACGCAGTATTTT
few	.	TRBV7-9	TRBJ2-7	CASSPVLWGASSYEQYF	TGTGCCAGCAGCCCCGTTCTCTGGGGGGCGAGCTCCTACGAGCAGTACTTC
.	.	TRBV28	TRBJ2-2	CASSPHYGGELFF	TGTGCCAGCAGTCCCCATTATGGCGGGGAGCTGTTTTTT
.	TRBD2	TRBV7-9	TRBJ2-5	CASSLGGSRRETQYF	TGTGCCAGCAGCTTAGGCGGGAGTCGACGAGAGACCCAGTACTTC
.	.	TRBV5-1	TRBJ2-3	CASSGRTEGTDTQYF	TGCGCCAGCAGCGGCCGGACTGAGGGCACAGATACGCAGTATTTT